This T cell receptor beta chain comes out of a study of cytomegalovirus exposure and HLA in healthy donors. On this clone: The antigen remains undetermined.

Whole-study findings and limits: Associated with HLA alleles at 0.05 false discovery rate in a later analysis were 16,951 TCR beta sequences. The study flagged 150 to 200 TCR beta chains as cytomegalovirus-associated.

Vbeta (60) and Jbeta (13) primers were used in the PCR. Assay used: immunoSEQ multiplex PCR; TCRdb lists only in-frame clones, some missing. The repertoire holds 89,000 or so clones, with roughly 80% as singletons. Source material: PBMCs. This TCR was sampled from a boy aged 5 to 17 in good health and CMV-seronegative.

CDR3 nucleotide sequence: TGTGCCAGCAGTTACTCCACCTCGGGACAGAAGCAGTACTTC. Translating it yields CASSYSTSGQKQYF. V is TRBV6-5 and J is TRBJ2-7, with 7 nucleotides matching TRBD1. Germline values: CDR1 MNHEY, CDR2 SVGAGI. The trim removed 0 bases at V and 8 bases at J, leaving 7 bases unmatched. The CDR3 is 14 residues long.